This TCR beta chain was retrieved from a study of shared clonotypes between healthy human individuals. Study outcomes and limitations: Sequencing depth was expected to influence donor clonotype sharing.

Each subset's genomic DNA was split evenly across several immunoSEQ plates. Template amounts of roughly 300 ng DNA, roughly 28,000 T cell genomes, were employed in unsorted PBMC replicate PCRs. Authors' data handling: ImmunoSEQ output held junction-only sequences without quality scores, so filtering differed. Some clones are missing from TCRdb's copy, which holds only in-frame ones; the method was immunoSEQ multiplex PCR. V, J and clone size were drawn from that table, and D and trimming were deduced from the DNA. The sample lists about 510,000 clones, 79% seen once, with roughly 13% in the top ten. Comments on this clone: The antigen remains undetermined.

The CDR3 is made up of 15 amino acids. Germline CDR1 LGHNA, CDR2 YSLEER. With 4 bases clipped from V and 5 bases from J, the junction kept 6 bases outside the gene matches. This chain uses TRBV4-3 with TRBJ2-3, with TRBD1 matching 10 bases. This receptor was taken from a woman aged 35 to 49 in good health. Some clones in this sample may be carry-over from other donors' samples. Sequencing used PBMCs. CDR3 sequence: CASSRSGTGVDTQYF. CDR3 DNA: TGCGCCAGCAGCCGTTCCGGGACAGGGGTAGATACGCAGTATTTT.